Below, 4 T cell receptor beta chains from the same sample are listed, as sequenced in a study of blood T cell repertoires in COVID-19. TCRdb keeps only in-frame clones here, not all; method: immunoSEQ multiplex PCR. Here the sample spans fewer than 70,000 clones, just over 85% being singletons. The sequencing sample was made of peripheral blood. Receptors originate from a woman aged 55-70 years with acute or convalescent COVID-19.

The chain employs TRBV28 and TRBJ2-1; TRBD1 aligns across 7 bases. This CDR3 region has 17 residues. Germline assignment: CDR1 MDHEN and CDR2 SYDVKM. V shed 3 bases and J 0 bases; nucleotides not matched to a gene: 8. The CDR3 protein is CASSFPTGLPSYNEQFF. The CDR3 nucleotides are TGTGCCAGCAGTTTCCCGACAGGGCTTCCCTCCTACAATGAGCAGTTCTTC.

V and J are TRBV7-8 and TRBJ2-1, with 13 positions matching TRBD2. The CDR3 contains 15 residues. Germline CDR1 reads SGHVS; CDR2 reads FQNEAQ. V gave up 5 bases and J gave up 6 bases; unmatched junction bases: 4. The CDR3 sequence: CASSELAGGRNEQFF. The CDR3 DNA is TGTGCCAGCAGCGAACTAGCGGGAGGGCGCAATGAGCAGTTCTTC.

This chain connects TRBV13 to TRBJ2-5, with a weak D call TRBD1 (6 bases). Germline CDR1 and CDR2: PRHDT and FYEKMQ (reference sequence). This CDR3 comprises 14 residues. Trimming took 5 bases from V and 4 from J, leaving 14 bases between them. Written as DNA, the CDR3 is TGTGCCAGCAGCGTTTCAGGGGTGGCAGAGACCCAGTACTTC. It codes for CASSVSGVAETQYF. Full variable domain (remainder filled in from reference TRBV13 and TRBJ2-5): AAGVIQSPRHLIKEKRETATLKCYPIPRHDTVYWYQQGPGQDPQFLISFYEKMQSDKGSIPDRFSAQQFSDYHSELNMSSLELGDSALYFCASSVSGVAETQYFGPGTRLLVL.

This chain connects TRBV6-5 to TRBJ1-6; 7 nucleotides align to TRBD1. Germline CDR1 is MNHEY and CDR2 is SVGAGI. V lost 5 bases, J lost 7 bases, and 8 bases stayed unmatched. This CDR3 spans 15 amino acids. The chain's CDR3 is CASSLRDSGNSPLHF. The CDR3 DNA follows: TGTGCCAGCAGTCTCCGGGACAGCGGAAATTCACCCCTCCACTTT.